This T cell receptor beta chain was identified in a study of identical twins. Study results and caveats: Because invariant MAIT and iNKT cells could be present, zero-insertion analyses could be partly confounded. Out-of-frame alpha sequences shared by twins showed excess low generation probability. Models came in too low on out-of-frame TCR alpha sharing in monozygotic twins. Abundant cord blood beta clonotypes carried fewer insertions; memory repertoires showed none.

Each CDR3 protein is one row after TCRdb ran MiXCR on the 5' RACE reads. The sample has roughly 150,000 distinct CDR3 sequences, roughly 3.3% seen once. Trimming removed 6 bases from V and 0 bases from J, with 9 bases in between. CDR3 length: 14 residues. CDR1 and CDR2 (germline): MNHNS, SASEGT. This clonotype was recorded many times. The target antigen is unknown. The specimen sequenced was memory T cells sorted from blood. J is TRBJ2-1 and V is TRBV6-1; D is ambiguous. The sequence derives from a young man in good health. The CDR3: CASRELSSYNEQFF. CDR3 nucleotide sequence: TGTGCCAGCAGGGAGCTGAGCTCCTACAATGAGCAGTTCTTC.